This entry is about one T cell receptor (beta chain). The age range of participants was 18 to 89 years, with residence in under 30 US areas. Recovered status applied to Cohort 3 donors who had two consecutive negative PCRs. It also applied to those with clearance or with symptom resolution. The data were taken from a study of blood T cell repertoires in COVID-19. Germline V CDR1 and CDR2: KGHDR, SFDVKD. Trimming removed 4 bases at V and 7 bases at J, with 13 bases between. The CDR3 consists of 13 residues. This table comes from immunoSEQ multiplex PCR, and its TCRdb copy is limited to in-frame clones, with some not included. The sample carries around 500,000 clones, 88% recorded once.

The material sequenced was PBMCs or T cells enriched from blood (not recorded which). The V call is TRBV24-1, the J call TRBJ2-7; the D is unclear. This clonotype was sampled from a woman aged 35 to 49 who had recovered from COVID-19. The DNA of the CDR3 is TGTGCCACCAGTGAGCCGAATAGTGGTGAGCAGTACTTC. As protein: CATSEPNSGEQYF.